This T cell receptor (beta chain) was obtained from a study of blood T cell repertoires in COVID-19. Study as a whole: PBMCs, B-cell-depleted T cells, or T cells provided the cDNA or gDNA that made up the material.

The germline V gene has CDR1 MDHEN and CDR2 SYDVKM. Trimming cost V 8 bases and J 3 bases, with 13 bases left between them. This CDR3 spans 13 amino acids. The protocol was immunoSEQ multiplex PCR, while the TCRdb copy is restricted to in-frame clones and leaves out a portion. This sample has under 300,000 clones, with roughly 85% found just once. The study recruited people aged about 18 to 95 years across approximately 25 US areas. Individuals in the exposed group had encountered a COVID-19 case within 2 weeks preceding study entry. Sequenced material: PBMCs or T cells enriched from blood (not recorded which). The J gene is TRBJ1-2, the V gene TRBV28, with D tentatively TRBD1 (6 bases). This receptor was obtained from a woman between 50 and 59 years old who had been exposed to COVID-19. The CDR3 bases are TGTGCCAGCCTAGGACAGTTTTACTATGGCTACACCTTC. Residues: CASLGQFYYGYTF.